This T cell receptor beta chain was identified during a study of T cell changes during pregnancy in multiple sclerosis. Trimming cost V 5 bases and J 6 bases, with 16 bases left between them. The CDR3 loop spans 14 amino acids. CDR1 and CDR2 (germline): SGHVS, FQNEAQ. The data were produced by immunoSEQ multiplex PCR, yet TCRdb's version contains in-frame clones alone and is incomplete. The data contain about 87,000 clones, about 94% of them singletons. The specimen was peripheral blood, collected in the third trimester of pregnancy. J is TRBJ1-1 and V is TRBV7-8; weak D call: TRBD1 (6 bases). The TCR sequence derives from a female donor in good health, enrolled as a control in a pregnancy study. CDR3 sequence: CASSPSVEGAEAFF. The CDR3, as DNA: TGTGCCAGCAGCCCCTCGGTCGAGGGGGCTGAAGCTTTCTTT.